This entry lists 5 T cell receptor beta chains sequenced from one sample in a study of blood T cells in healthy people across ages. It was with a sample-barcoded 5' primer and a J-beta primer mix that a second PCR of roughly 7 to 12 cycles was run. TCRdb analysed the 5' RACE reads with MiXCR anew, one entry per CDR3 protein. The table shows about 680,000 distinct CDR3 sequences, with about 52% occurring only once. The sequenced sample was blood. These receptors all come from a woman in her fifties or sixties in good health.

The chain has TRBV7-9 and TRBJ1-1, with 8 bases identical to TRBD1. Germline-derived CDR1 and CDR2 are SEHNR and FQNEAQ (reference sequence). The CDR3 is 14 amino acids. V shed 7 bases, J shed 6 bases, and the junction held 10 bases outside the gene matches. The CDR3 spells CASTIQGAIAEAFF. The CDR3 bases are TGTGCCAGCACGATCCAGGGGGCGATCGCTGAAGCTTTCTTT.

This clonotype was recorded once. The chain joins TRBV24-1 to TRBJ2-7, with a possible D match to TRBD2 (6 bases). Trimming removed 3 bases from V and 8 bases from J, with 22 bases in between. The CDR3 runs 16 residues. The germline V gene encodes CDR1 KGHDR and CDR2 SFDVKD. DNA of the CDR3: TGTGCCACCAGTGATGGGGAGCGGGCGACACCTACGCAGCAGTACTTC. It codes for CATSDGERATPTQQYF.

The sample holds a few counts of this clonotype. The V call is TRBV20-1, the J call TRBJ2-3, with 12 nucleotides matching TRBD2. CDR3 size: 16 residues. Trimming removed 2 bases from V and 0 bases from J; junction bases left unmatched: 3. CDR1 is DFQATT, CDR2 SNEGSKA, per germline (reference sequence). The DNA for the CDR3 is TGCAGTGCTAGACCTAGCGGGAGGGTTAGCACAGATACGCAGTATTTT. Amino acids: CSARPSGRVSTDTQYF.

The rearrangement uses TRBV4-3 and TRBJ2-3, with TRBD2 matching over 10 bases. CDR1 and CDR2 from the germline V gene are LGHNA and YSLEER. V dropped 0 bases and J dropped 4; count of bases not matched to a gene: 4. The CDR3 has 16 amino acids. CDR3 in amino acids: CASSQDAAGGPDTQYF. In DNA, the CDR3 is TGCGCCAGCAGCCAAGATGCAGCGGGAGGGCCAGATACGCAGTATTTT.

This clonotype was seen a few times. CDR3 sequence reads: CASSVELDRNTEAFF. The DNA of the CDR3 is TGTGCCAGCAGCGTAGAACTGGACCGTAACACTGAAGCTTTCTTT. The chain employs TRBV9 and TRBJ1-1, with D uncertain. The CDR3 sequence is 15 residues long. Germline assignment: CDR1 SGDLS and CDR2 YYNGEE. With 0 bases removed from V and 2 bases from J, the gap between germline ends came to 11 bases. Full variable domain (remainder filled in from reference TRBV9 and TRBJ1-1): DSGVTQTPKHLITATGQRVTLRCSPRSGDLSVYWYQQSLDQGLQFLIQYYNGEERAKGNILERFSAQQFPDLHSELNLSSLELGDSALYFCASSVELDRNTEAFFGQGTRLTVV.